What follows describes a single T cell receptor beta chain. Its target is not known. The entry originates in a study of OX40 agonist ivuxolimab in advanced cancers. As for the study in general: Ivuxolimab doses were 0.01, 0.1, 0.3, 1.5, 3 or 10 mg/kg every 2 weeks. Therapy given before enrollment (anti-PD-1, anti-PD-L1 or anti-CTLA-4) was allowed, and around 44% had some. Of mixed ages from 23 to 79 and averaging approximately 60 years, the group was 65% to 85% male. General study findings and limits: It was also the case that some nonresponders had low normalized T-cell clonal expansion.

The data were produced by immunoSEQ multiplex PCR, yet TCRdb's version contains in-frame clones alone and is incomplete. The sample lists 55,000 to 75,000 clones; 85% were seen once. This CDR3 spans 11 amino acids. In germline, CDR1 is SNHLY, CDR2 FYNNEI. V gave up 4 bases and J gave up 3 bases, with 3 bases separating them. The clonotype was recovered from an adult with an advanced solid tumor such as melanoma, head and neck, liver or kidney cancer. The material sequenced was CD4+ or CD8+ T cells sorted from blood, taken in a trial of the OX40 agonist ivuxolimab. The chain has TRBV2 and TRBJ1-1, with D uncertain. As DNA, the CDR3 is TGTGCCAGCAGTGCCTACACTGAAGCTTTCTTT. Its translation is CASSAYTEAFF.